The clone carrying this T cell receptor beta chain showed up just a few times. Its antigen is unknown. Germline V gene lookup returns CDR1 SGHVS and CDR2 FQNEAQ. J was trimmed by 10 bases and V by 5 bases; bases with no gene match: 10. The CDR3 extends over 13 amino acids. This record belongs to a study of OX40 agonist ivuxolimab in advanced cancers. Study details: Dose-escalation patients' cancers were hepatocellular carcinoma, melanoma, renal cell or head and neck cancer. Findings and caveats of the study: Averaging showed that CD8+ T cells had more expanded clones than CD4+ did.

Here immunoSEQ multiplex PCR was the method, and the copy in TCRdb shows in-frame clones only, minus some. The sample holds 84,000 or so clones, 75% to 95% seen once. This rearrangement joins TRBV7-8 to TRBJ1-1; TRBD1 agrees at 7 bases. The specimen comprised CD4+ or CD8+ T cells sorted from blood, sampled in a trial of the OX40 agonist ivuxolimab. The TCR originated in an adult with an advanced solid tumor such as melanoma, head and neck, liver or kidney cancer. CDR3 in DNA: TGTGCCAGCAGCCCCAGGGGGGGTGTTGGAGCTTTCTTT. Protein sequence: CASSPRGGVGAFF.